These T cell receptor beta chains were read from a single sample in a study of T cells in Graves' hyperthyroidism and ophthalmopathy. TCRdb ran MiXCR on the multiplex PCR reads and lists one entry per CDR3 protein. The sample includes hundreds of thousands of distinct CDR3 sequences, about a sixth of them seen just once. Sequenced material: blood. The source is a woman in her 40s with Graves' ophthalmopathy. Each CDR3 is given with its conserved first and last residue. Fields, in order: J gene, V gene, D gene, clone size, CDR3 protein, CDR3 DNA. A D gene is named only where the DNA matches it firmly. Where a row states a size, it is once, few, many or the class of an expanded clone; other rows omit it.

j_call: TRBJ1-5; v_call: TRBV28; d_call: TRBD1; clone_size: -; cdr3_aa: CASSYSGGAGQPQHF; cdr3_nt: TGTGCCAGCAGTTACTCAGGGGGCGCGGGGCAGCCCCAGCATTTT
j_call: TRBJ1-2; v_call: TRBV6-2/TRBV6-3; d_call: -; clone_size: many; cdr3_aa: CASSYFREDGYTF; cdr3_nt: TGTGCCAGCAGTTACTTCCGGGAAGATGGCTACACCTTC
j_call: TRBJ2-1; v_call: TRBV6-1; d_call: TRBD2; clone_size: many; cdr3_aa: CASSGGLAVNNEQFF; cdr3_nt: TGTGCCAGCAGTGGGGGACTAGCGGTTAACAATGAGCAGTTCTTC
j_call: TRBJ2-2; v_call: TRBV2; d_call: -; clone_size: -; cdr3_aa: CASSYRGLNTGELVF; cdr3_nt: TGTGCCAGTTCCTATAGGGGGTTAAACACCGGGGAGCTGGTTTTT
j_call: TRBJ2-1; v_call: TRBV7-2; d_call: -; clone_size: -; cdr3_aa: CASSKGLRVDEQFF; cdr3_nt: TGTGCCAGCAGCAAGGGTCTCCGGGTGGATGAGCAGTTCTTC
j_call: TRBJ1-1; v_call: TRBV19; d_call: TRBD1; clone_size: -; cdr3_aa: CASSIVGTATEAFF; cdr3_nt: TGTGCCAGTAGTATAGTGGGGACAGCCACTGAAGCTTTCTTT
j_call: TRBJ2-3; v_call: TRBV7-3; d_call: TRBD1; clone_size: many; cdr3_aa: CASSSGTGGTDTQYF; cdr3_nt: TGTGCCAGCAGCTCCGGGACAGGCGGCACAGATACGCAGTATTTT
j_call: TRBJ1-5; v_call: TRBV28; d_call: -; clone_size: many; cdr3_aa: CASRDTGRPQHF; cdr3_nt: TGTGCCAGCAGGGACACCGGGCGGCCCCAGCATTTT
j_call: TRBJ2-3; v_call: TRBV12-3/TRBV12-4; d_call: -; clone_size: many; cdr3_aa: CASSFGQISTDTQYF; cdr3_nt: TGTGCCAGCAGTTTCGGACAGATATCCACAGATACGCAGTATTTT
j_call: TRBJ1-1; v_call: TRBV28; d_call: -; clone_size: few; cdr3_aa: CASSSHGLNTEAFF; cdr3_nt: TGTGCCAGCAGTTCACACGGATTGAACACTGAAGCTTTCTTT
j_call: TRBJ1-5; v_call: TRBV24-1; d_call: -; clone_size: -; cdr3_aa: CATSDSGASNQPQHF; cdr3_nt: TGTGCCACCAGTGATTCTGGGGCTAGCAATCAGCCCCAGCATTTT
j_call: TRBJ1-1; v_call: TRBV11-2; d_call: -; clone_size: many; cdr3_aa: CASSPIKGNTEAFF; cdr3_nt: TGTGCCAGCAGCCCTATCAAGGGGAACACTGAAGCTTTCTTT
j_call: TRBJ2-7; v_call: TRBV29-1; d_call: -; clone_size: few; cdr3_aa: CSVGAGTYEQYF; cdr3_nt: TGCAGCGTTGGAGCAGGGACCTACGAGCAGTACTTC
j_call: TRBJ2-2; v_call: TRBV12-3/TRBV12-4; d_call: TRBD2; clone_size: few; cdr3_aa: CASSLRLAGGELFF; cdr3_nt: TGTGCCAGCAGTTTAAGACTAGCCGGCGGGGAGCTGTTTTTT
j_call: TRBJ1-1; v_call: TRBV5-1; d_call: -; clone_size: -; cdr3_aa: CASSGVMNTEAFF; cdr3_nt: TGTGCCAGCAGCGGCGTGATGAACACTGAAGCTTTCTTT
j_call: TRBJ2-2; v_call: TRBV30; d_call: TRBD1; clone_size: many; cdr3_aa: CAWGTGGANTGELFF; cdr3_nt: TGTGCCTGGGGGACAGGGGGAGCGAACACCGGGGAGCTGTTTTTT
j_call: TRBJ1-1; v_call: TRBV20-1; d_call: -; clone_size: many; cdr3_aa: CSARADKNTEAFF; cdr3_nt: TGCAGTGCTAGAGCCGACAAGAACACTGAAGCTTTCTTT
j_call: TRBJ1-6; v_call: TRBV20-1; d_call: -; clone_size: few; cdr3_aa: CSARNPGDSPLHF; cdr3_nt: TGCAGTGCTAGGAACCCGGGGGATTCACCCCTCCACTTT
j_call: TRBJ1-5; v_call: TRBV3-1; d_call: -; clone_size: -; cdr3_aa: CASSQGTQPQHF; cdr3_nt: TGTGCCAGCAGCCAGGGGACTCAGCCCCAGCATTTT
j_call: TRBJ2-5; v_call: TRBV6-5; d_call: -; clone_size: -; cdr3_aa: CASSSFSGGQETQYF; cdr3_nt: TGTGCCAGCAGTTCTTTTAGTGGGGGCCAAGAGACCCAGTACTTC
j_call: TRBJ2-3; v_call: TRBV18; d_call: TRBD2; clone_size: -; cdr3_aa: CASSPVPTSGGADTQYF; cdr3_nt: TGTGCCAGCTCACCAGTCCCCACTAGCGGGGGAGCAGATACGCAGTATTTT
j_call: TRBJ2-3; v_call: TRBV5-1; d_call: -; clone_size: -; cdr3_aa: CASSRDQIDTQYF; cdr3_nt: TGTGCCAGCAGCAGAGATCAAATAGATACGCAGTATTTT
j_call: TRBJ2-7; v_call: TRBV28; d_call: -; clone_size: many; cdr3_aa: CASSLAVPREQYF; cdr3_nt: TGTGCCAGCAGTTTAGCGGTCCCCCGGGAGCAGTACTTC
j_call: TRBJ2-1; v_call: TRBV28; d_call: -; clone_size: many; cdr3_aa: CASSSRVHEQFF; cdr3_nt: TGTGCCAGCAGTTCGCGAGTTCATGAGCAGTTCTTC
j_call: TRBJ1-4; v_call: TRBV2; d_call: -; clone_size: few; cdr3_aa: CASRPNTTNEKLFF; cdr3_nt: TGTGCCAGCCGGCCCAATACAACAAATGAAAAACTGTTTTTT
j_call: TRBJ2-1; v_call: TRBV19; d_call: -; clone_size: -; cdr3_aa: CASSISPDTEQFF; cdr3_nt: TGTGCCAGTAGTATCTCTCCGGACACTGAGCAGTTCTTC
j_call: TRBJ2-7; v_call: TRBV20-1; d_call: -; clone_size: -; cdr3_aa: CSAWRDPYEQYF; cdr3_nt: TGCAGTGCTTGGCGGGACCCCTACGAGCAGTACTTC